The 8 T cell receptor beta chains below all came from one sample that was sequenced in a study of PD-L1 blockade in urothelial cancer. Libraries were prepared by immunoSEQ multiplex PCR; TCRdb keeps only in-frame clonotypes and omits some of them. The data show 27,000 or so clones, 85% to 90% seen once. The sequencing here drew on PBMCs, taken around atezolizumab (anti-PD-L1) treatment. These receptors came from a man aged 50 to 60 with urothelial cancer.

The CDR3 loop reads CASTIDGLAIQGGGDTQYF. For the CDR3, the DNA is TGTGCCAGCACCATAGACGGACTAGCGATACAGGGGGGCGGAGATACGCAGTATTTT. This chain joins TRBV7-2 and TRBJ2-3; possible D gene TRBD2, 9 bases. The ends were cut back, 7 bases at V and 5 bases at J, with 31 bases in the middle. The germline V gene encodes CDR1 SGHTA and CDR2 FQGNSA. The CDR3 extends over 19 amino acids.

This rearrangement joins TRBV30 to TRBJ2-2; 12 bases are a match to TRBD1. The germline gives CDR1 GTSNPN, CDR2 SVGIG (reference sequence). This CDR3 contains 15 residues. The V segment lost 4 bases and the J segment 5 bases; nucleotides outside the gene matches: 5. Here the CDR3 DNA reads TGTGCCTGGACCCGGGACAGGGGGCGTACCGGGGAGCTGTTTTTT. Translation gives CAWTRDRGRTGELFF.

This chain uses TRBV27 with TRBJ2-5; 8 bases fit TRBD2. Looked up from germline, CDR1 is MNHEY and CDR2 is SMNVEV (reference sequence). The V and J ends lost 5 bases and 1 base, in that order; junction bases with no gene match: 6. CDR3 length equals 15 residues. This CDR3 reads CASSNSGISQETQYF. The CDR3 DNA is TGTGCCAGCAGTAATAGCGGGATCTCCCAAGAGACCCAGTACTTC.

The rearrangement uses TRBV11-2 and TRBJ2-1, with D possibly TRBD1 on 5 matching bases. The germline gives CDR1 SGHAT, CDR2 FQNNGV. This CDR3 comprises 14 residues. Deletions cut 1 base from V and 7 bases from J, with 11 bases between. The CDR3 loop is CASSLGAGSNEQFF. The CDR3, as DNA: TGTGCCAGCAGCTTAGGGGCAGGGTCGAATGAGCAGTTCTTC.

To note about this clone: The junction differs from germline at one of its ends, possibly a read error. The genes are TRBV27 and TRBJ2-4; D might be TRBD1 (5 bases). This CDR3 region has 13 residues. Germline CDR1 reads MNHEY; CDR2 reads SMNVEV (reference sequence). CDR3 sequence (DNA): TGTGCCAGCAGGTTCTCGGGTGACAGCCCAACCCACTTC. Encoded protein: CASRFSGDSPTHF.

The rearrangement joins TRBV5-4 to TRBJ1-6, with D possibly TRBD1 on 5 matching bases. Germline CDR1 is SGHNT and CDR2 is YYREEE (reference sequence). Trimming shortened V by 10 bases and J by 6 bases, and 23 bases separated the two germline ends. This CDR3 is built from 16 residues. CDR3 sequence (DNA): TGTGCCTACGGAAAGGACGGGGGACGGGTTAATTCACCCCTCCACTTT. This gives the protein CAYGKDGGRVNSPLHF.

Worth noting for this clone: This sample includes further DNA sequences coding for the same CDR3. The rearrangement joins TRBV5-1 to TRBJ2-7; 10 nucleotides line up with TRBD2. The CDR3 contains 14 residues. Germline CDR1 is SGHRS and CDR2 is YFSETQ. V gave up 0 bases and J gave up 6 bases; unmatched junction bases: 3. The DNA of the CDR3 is TGCGCCAGCAGCTTGGCACTAGCGGGGCCCGAGCAGTACTTC. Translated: CASSLALAGPEQYF.

The CDR3 region is CATSRDYGQNEKLFF. In nucleotides, the CDR3 is TGTGCCACCAGCAGAGATTACGGACAGAATGAAAAACTGTTTTTT. V gene TRBV15 combines with J gene TRBJ1-4; D is perhaps TRBD1 (6 bases). V lost 0 bases and J lost 5, with 10 bases in between. The CDR3 has 15 amino acids. CDR1 is LNHNV and CDR2 is YYDKDF in the germline V gene (reference sequence).